Following are 19 T cell receptor beta chains from one sample sequenced in a study of blood T cells in healthy people across ages. A second roughly 6 to 11 cycle PCR used barcoded and J-beta primers. In TCRdb, the 5' RACE reads were re-called with MiXCR into one record per CDR3 protein. The table lists 1.4 million to 1.5 million distinct CDR3 sequences, roughly 40% of them singletons. The material sequenced was blood. All receptors come from a woman aged 18-30 years in good health.

This clonotype came up a few times. The rearrangement links TRBV29-1 to TRBJ2-5; no firm D call. The J call may be faulty, since TRBJ2-7 better matches the DNA end. The CDR3 extends over 11 amino acids. The germline V gene has CDR1 SQVTM and CDR2 ANQGSEA. CDR3 nucleotides: TGCAGCGTTGAAGAAGGAGTCGAGCAGTACTTC. It encodes CSVEEGVEQYF.

The chain carries TRBV10-3 and TRBJ1-2; 7 bases match TRBD1. This CDR3 spans 17 amino acids. Germline V lookup: CDR1 ENHRY, CDR2 SYGVKD. With 6 bases clipped from V and 5 bases from J, the junction kept 18 bases outside the gene matches. The CDR3 DNA is TGTGCCATCAGAGACGGACAGGCCCGGACGGGGATATATGGCTACACCTTC. This translates into CAIRDGQARTGIYGYTF.

This clonotype was observed at least ten times. This rearrangement joins TRBV4-1 to TRBJ2-3; maybe TRBD2 (6 bases). The germline V gene encodes CDR1 MGHRA and CDR2 YSYEKL. Trimming pared 3 bases from V and 2 bases from J, leaving 9 bases between. The CDR3 covers 14 residues. The CDR3, as DNA: TGCGCCAGCAGCCAGGGACTGAACACAGATACGCAGTATTTT. Its translation: CASSQGLNTDTQYF.

This clonotype was seen repeatedly, ten times or more. A much larger clone lies a single base off, so this may be a read error. The chain couples TRBV20-1 to TRBJ1-4; no firm D call. The CDR3 contains 10 residues. Germline values: CDR1 DFQATT, CDR2 SNEGSKA (reference sequence). The CDR3: CRARNEKLFF. The CDR3, as DNA: TGCAGGGCTAGAAATGAAAAACTGTTTTTT.

The rearrangement uses TRBV3-1 and TRBJ2-7; D unclear. Trimming cost V 1 base and J 6 bases, with 16 bases left between them. Per the germline V gene, CDR1 is LGHDT and CDR2 is YNNKEL (reference sequence). The CDR3 runs 15 residues. The CDR3 region has the DNA TGTGCCAGCAGCCAAGGGGGTACGAGGAAGTTCGAGCAGTACTTC. Encoded protein: CASSQGGTRKFEQYF.

This clonotype was seen a handful of times. V gene TRBV4-2 combines with J gene TRBJ2-3; D may correspond to TRBD1 or TRBD2 (5 bases each). V gave up 4 bases and J gave up 0 bases, with 11 bases separating them. This CDR3 contains 15 residues. The germline CDR1 and CDR2 sequences are LGHNA and YNFKEQ. CDR3 sequence: CASSLRDQSTDTQYF. For the CDR3, the DNA is TGTGCCAGCAGCCTCCGGGACCAGAGCACAGATACGCAGTATTTT.

This chain connects TRBV20-1 to TRBJ2-1; D is tentatively TRBD1 or TRBD2 (5 bases each). V lost 3 bases to trimming and J lost 0 bases, with 12 bases between them. CDR1 and CDR2 from the germline V gene are DFQATT and SNEGSKA (reference sequence). This CDR3 spans 15 amino acids. CDR3 DNA sequence: TGCAGTGCTAGCCGGGCAGGGAGCTCCTACAATGAGCAGTTCTTC. This encodes CSASRAGSSYNEQFF.

This clonotype was counted only a few times. The chain has TRBV27 and TRBJ2-1, with D tentatively TRBD1 (6 bases). Per the germline V gene, CDR1 is MNHEY and CDR2 is SMNVEV (reference sequence). The V end was cut by 0 bases, the J end by 9 bases, with 12 bases between. There are 14 residues in the CDR3. CDR3 in DNA: TGTGCCAGCAGTTTATCGATTGGGGGCGGTGAGCAGTTCTTC. It codes for CASSLSIGGGEQFF.

This chain joins TRBV5-1 and TRBJ2-1, with 7 bases fitting TRBD1. CDR1 is SGHRS and CDR2 is YFSETQ in the germline V gene. This CDR3 has 19 amino acids. J was trimmed by 5 bases and V by 3 bases; bases with no gene match: 20. As DNA, the CDR3 is TGCGCCAGCAGCTCCATGAGAAGGGGGCCCCCTACGTTCAACAATGAGCAGTTCTTC. It is translated as CASSSMRRGPPTFNNEQFF.

J is TRBJ2-3 and V is TRBV20-1, with D tentatively TRBD2 (6 bases). The germline gives CDR1 DFQATT, CDR2 SNEGSKA (reference sequence). V dropped 3 bases and J dropped 1 base, with 11 bases sitting between them. The CDR3 extends over 14 amino acids. The CDR3 bases are TGCAGTGCTAGGCGGAGGGATGGCACAGATACGCAGTATTTT. Residues: CSARRRDGTDTQYF.

V is TRBV2 and J is TRBJ2-3; 10 nucleotides match TRBD2. V lost 8 bases, J lost 5 bases, and 7 bases stayed unmatched. The germline gives CDR1 SNHLY, CDR2 FYNNEI. This CDR3 contains 14 residues. The CDR3 DNA reads as TGTGCCAGCGCTGGGGCTAGCGGGAGAGATACGCAGTATTTT. Protein product: CASAGASGRDTQYF.

V is TRBV27 and J is TRBJ2-1; 7 bases map to TRBD2. This CDR3 has 13 residues. Trimming removed 5 bases from V and 6 bases from J; junction bases left unmatched: 4. Germline V gives CDR1 MNHEY, CDR2 SMNVEV (reference sequence). Here the CDR3 reads CASSTAGCNEQFF. Written as DNA, the CDR3 is TGTGCCAGCAGTACAGCGGGATGCAATGAGCAGTTCTTC.

Ten or more counts support this clonotype. The chain combines TRBV6-5 with TRBJ1-2, with 8 bases identical to TRBD1. The germline V gene encodes CDR1 MNHEY and CDR2 SVGAGI. The CDR3 contains 14 residues. V was clipped by 5 bases and J by 2 bases; unmatched bases: 4. The DNA for the CDR3 is TGTGCCAGCAGTCGGACAGGGTCCAACTATGGCTACACCTTC. Translating it yields CASSRTGSNYGYTF.

V gene TRBV18 combines with J gene TRBJ2-3; 13 nucleotides agree with TRBD2. The CDR3 loop spans 16 amino acids. Germline V gene sequence: CDR1 KGHSH, CDR2 LQKENI. V lost 2 bases and J lost 5; bases outside the gene matches: 4. CDR3 in DNA: TGTGCCAGCTCACCAGCGACTAGCGGGGGGTTAGATACGCAGTATTTT. Translation gives CASSPATSGGLDTQYF.

Remarks on this clonotype: This could be a read error, since a much larger clone is one nucleotide away. This chain connects TRBV29-1 to TRBJ2-7, with TRBD1 identical over 10 bases. CDR1 is SQVTM and CDR2 is ANQGSEA in the germline V gene. This CDR3 is built from 14 residues. The CDR3 DNA reads TGCGGCGTTGCCGACAGGGGGCTTTCCTACGAGCAGTACTTC. Amino acid sequence: CGVADRGLSYEQYF.

The chain combines TRBV6-1 with TRBJ2-7; 10 bases fit TRBD2. Germline-derived CDR1 and CDR2 are MNHNS and SASEGT. The ends lost 4 bases at V and 3 bases at J; junction bases unmatched: 6. This CDR3 has 15 residues. For the CDR3, the DNA is TGTGCCAGCAGTGGATCAGCGGGGGGGTACTACGAGCAGTACTTC. It yields the protein CASSGSAGGYYEQYF.

This clonotype was counted a few times. V is TRBV6-2 or TRBV6-3 and J is TRBJ2-3; tentatively, D is TRBD1 or TRBD2 (5 bases each). The V end lost 7 bases, the J end lost 3 bases, and 17 bases lay between the germline ends. The CDR3 runs to 15 residues. Germline lookup yields CDR1 MNHEY and CDR2 SVGEGT. The CDR3 DNA reads TGTGCCAGCACCGGTGAAGGCTGGGGGACAGATACGCAGTATTTT. This encodes CASTGEGWGTDTQYF.

The rearrangement uses TRBV7-9 and TRBJ1-2, with no clear D. Trimming took off 1 base at V and 1 base at J, with 19 bases between the two ends. In germline, CDR1 is SEHNR, CDR2 FQNEAQ (reference sequence). CDR3 length: 18 amino acids. The chain's CDR3 is CASSLGPAFPGFNYGYTF. The CDR3 DNA reads as TGTGCCAGCAGCTTAGGACCTGCCTTCCCGGGGTTTAACTATGGCTACACCTTC.

This clonotype came up a few times. The chain recombines TRBV7-9 with TRBJ2-1; TRBD2 matches 8 bases. The V and J ends lost 0 bases and 7 bases, in that order; junction bases with no gene match: 8. The CDR3 has 16 residues. Germline assignment: CDR1 SEHNR and CDR2 FQNEAQ (reference sequence). CDR3 in DNA: TGTGCCAGCAGCTTAGCAAAATTAGCGGGGTTGAATGAGCAGTTCTTC. It encodes CASSLAKLAGLNEQFF.